This T cell receptor beta chain was documented in a study of blood T cell repertoires in COVID-19. The V gene's germline CDR1 is SNHLY and CDR2 FYNNEI. The CDR3 length is 14 residues. V shed 10 bases and J 3 bases; nucleotides not matched to a gene: 8. Per the original methods: The authors estimated nucleated cell counts from reference gene primer amplification. Assay used: immunoSEQ multiplex PCR; TCRdb lists only in-frame clones, some missing. V and J calls plus clone size are reproduced from that table; the DNA served to infer D and trimming. Found here are under 80,000 clones, approximately 90% of them singletons; the top ten hold approximately 6.3%.

The rearrangement links TRBV2 to TRBJ2-3; 9 bases align to TRBD1. Sequences were obtained from peripheral blood. The TCR sequence derives from a woman at least 80 years old with active COVID-19. CDR3 DNA: TGTGCCACTGGGCCCGGGACAGGGACAGATACGCAGTATTTT. This codes for CATGPGTGTDTQYF.